The sequence of this T cell receptor beta chain was determined in a study of identical twins. With regard to this clonotype: Antigen unknown.

TCRdb re-called the 5' RACE reads through MiXCR, storing one row per CDR3 protein. The sample includes about 530,000 distinct CDR3 sequences, roughly 15% of them seen just once. Germline lookup yields CDR1 MNHNS and CDR2 SASEGT. V dropped 3 bases and J dropped 3 bases, with 6 bases sitting between them. This CDR3 is built from 13 residues. Overall study results and limits: Cross-sectional statistics underpinned the conclusions; the same donors were not followed. While abundant cord blood beta clonotypes carried fewer insertions, memory repertoires showed no such pattern. For out-of-frame beta sequences, excess twin sharing was weaker. Zero-insertion findings could be partly confounded by invariant cells (MAIT and iNKT cells).

The same sample was also studied in work on yellow fever vaccine responses in identical twins.

This clonotype originated in a young woman in good health. Specimen: CD4+ T cells sorted from blood. This sequence joins TRBV6-1 and TRBJ1-5, with unresolved D. The CDR3 region has the DNA TGTGCCAGCAGTGACAGCTTCAATCAGCCCCAGCATTTT. Translation gives CASSDSFNQPQHF.